This record concerns one T cell receptor (beta chain) sequence. The specificity of this receptor is unknown. There are no base qualities to consult, and no much larger clone falls within one base. Each collaborating institution followed its own protocols to collect whole blood in K2EDTA tubes. For TCRbeta analysis, collaborator samples were shipped as frozen whole blood, as isolated PBMCs, or as DNA extracted from either sample type. From the cysteine through the phenylalanine, the CDR3 covers 13 amino acids. Only the CDR3 portion is preserved as DNA: 39 bases, with reading frame beginning at the first base. Based on the germline V gene, the CDR1 and CDR2 sequences are SGDLS and YYNGEE. V and J are truncated by 2 bases and 3 bases respectively, leaving an intervening sequence of 7 bases. This sample stems from a study of blood T cell repertoires in COVID-19 (dated by TCRdb to the early 2020s). For the study in its entirety: Collaborator samples came from the United States, Italy and Spain and covered acute and convalescent phases of COVID-19. The prospective study material was composed of cDNA or gDNA derived from T cells, B-cell-depleted T cells, or PBMCs. The dataset comprised deeply sampled blood TCRbeta repertoires from subjects exposed to, actively infected with, or recovered from COVID-19. A freely available public database, intended as a resource for researchers studying the immune response to SARS-CoV-2, is where the repertoires were released. Samples came from the ongoing ImmuneRACE study (first 160 participants) plus 1,254 subjects from 6 global collaborators. The sample metadata nearly always contained a de-identified subject ID, COVID-19 status, age in years and sex. Where HLA class I and class II types were available, the types were taken from metadata supplied by the sample provider, not from assay-based typing. What the study reported, not specific to this receptor: Clinical and demographic metadata were provided uncurated, with the amount varying by source and participant.

The immunoSEQ Assay, a bias-controlled multiplex PCR, was used to amplify TCRbeta CDR3 regions from genomic DNA. For the original study's pipeline: The number of nucleated cells in each sample was estimated by amplification of reference gene primers within the assay. Sequence reads were collapsed and filtered to measure the absolute abundance of every unique TCRbeta CDR3 rearrangement. For each sample, productive Simpson clonality was calculated by taking the square root of Simpson's diversity index across productive rearrangements. Drawn from immuneACCESS, this table holds only the in-frame rearrangements with V and J called that TCRdb kept. Clones are partly lost; checked studies trace under half to an unresolved V gene and leave the rest unexplained. The DNA gave D and trimming, while V, J and clone size come from that table. The sample includes 45,000 to 65,000 clones, with over 75% observed a single time. Under 9% of the sample is taken by the ten largest.

Sequenced input: peripheral blood. The receptor's source is a man aged 50 to 60 with active COVID-19. Recombination linked TRBV9 to TRBJ2-3, and possibly TRBD2, on 5 matching bases. The bases are TGTGCCAGCAGCGTTACGGGAACAGATACGCAGTATTTT. This gives the protein CASSVTGTDTQYF. With all but the CDR3 taken from the reference TRBV9 and TRBJ2-3 genes, the full variable domain is: DSGVTQTPKHLITATGQRVTLRCSPRSGDLSVYWYQQSLDQGLQFLIQYYNGEERAKGNILERFSAQQFPDLHSELNLSSLELGDSALYFCASSVTGTDTQYFGPGTRLTVL.